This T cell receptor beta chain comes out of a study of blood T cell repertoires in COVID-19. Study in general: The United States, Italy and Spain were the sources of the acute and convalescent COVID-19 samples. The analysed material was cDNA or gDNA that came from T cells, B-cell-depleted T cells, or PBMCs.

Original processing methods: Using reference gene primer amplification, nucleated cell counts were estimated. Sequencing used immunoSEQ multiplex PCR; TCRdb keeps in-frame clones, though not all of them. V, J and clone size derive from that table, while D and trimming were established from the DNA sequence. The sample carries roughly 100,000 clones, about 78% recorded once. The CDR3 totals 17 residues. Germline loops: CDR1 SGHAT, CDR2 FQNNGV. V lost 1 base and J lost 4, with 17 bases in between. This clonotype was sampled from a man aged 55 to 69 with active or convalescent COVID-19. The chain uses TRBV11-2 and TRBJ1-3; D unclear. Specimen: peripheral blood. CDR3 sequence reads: CASSLGGGSGSGNTIYF. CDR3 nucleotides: TGTGCCAGCAGCTTAGGCGGCGGGTCGGGGTCCGGAAACACCATATATTTT.